This T cell receptor (beta chain) is from a study of beta chain features in type 1 diabetes. For the study at large: Cells sorted and examined across all samples totaled over 95 million.

The V and J ends lost 5 bases and 2 bases respectively, with 9 bases between them. The germline V gene encodes CDR1 MNHNY and CDR2 SVGAGI (reference sequence). This CDR3 region has 13 residues. The entirety of the isolated RNA underwent reverse transcription, so expressed TCRB transcripts were sequenced. The repertoire was sequenced with immunoSEQ multiplex PCR; TCRdb's copy has only in-frame clones and lacks some. Of about 360,000 clones in the sample, approximately 12% were seen once. On this clone itself: Antigen: not known.

The study, taken as a whole, reports: A possible short-template PCR bias applies equally to patients and controls. VDJ junctions sequenced from type 1 diabetes patients showed fewer insertions and more deletions.

This clonotype originated in a man aged 18 to 29 in good health. The chain couples TRBV6-6 to TRBJ1-2, with D tentatively TRBD1 (6 bases). The source material was naive CD4+ T cells from blood. Here the CDR3 DNA reads TGTGCCAGCAGTGGGGACACCAACTATGGCTACACCTTC. It specifies CASSGDTNYGYTF.